A single sample gave rise to the 30 T cell receptor beta chains below, sequenced in a study of T cells in localized non-small cell lung cancer. Here immunoSEQ multiplex PCR was the method, and the copy in TCRdb shows in-frame clones only, minus some. The repertoire holds around 1,700 clones, with more than 30% as singletons. Here the sequenced sample was lung tumor tissue, taken before any cancer treatment. The receptors were gathered from a male donor aged 60 or over with stage III squamous cell lung carcinoma.

The genes are TRBV23-1 and TRBJ2-1; D gene uncertain. TRBV23-1 is an ORF; its function is uncertain. The V end lost 6 bases, the J end lost 6 bases, and 18 bases lay between the germline ends. The CDR3 runs to 15 residues. This chain's CDR3 is CASSQDPALANEQFF. Written as DNA, the CDR3 is TGCGCCAGCAGCCAAGATCCGGCCTTAGCCAATGAGCAGTTCTTC.

This clone is medium-sized (0.01 to 0.1%) within its sample. For the CDR3, the DNA is TGTGCCAGCAGCTTTGGGGTTTGCTCCTACGAGCAGTACGTC. Encoded protein: CASSFGVCSYEQYV. V gene TRBV7-4 combines with J gene TRBJ2-7; no clear D. V dropped 3 bases and J dropped 0 bases, with 9 bases sitting between them. Germline CDR1 is SGHVT and CDR2 is SQSDAQ. The CDR3 is 14 amino acids.

With regard to this clone: Mismatch with germline at one junction end may stem from a read error. The chain couples TRBV11-3 to TRBJ2-7; weak D call: TRBD1 (6 bases). Germline V gene lookup returns CDR1 SGHNT and CDR2 YENEEA. The CDR3 extends over 14 amino acids. The CDR3 spells CASSLTRGSFEQYF. DNA for the CDR3: TGTGCCAGCAGCTTAACCAGGGGATCCTTCGAGCAGTACTTC.

This clone appeared a few times. V is TRBV6-8 and J is TRBJ1-6, with unresolved D. Germline V gene lookup returns CDR1 MNHGY and CDR2 SAAAGT. Trimming shortened V by 2 bases and J by 8 bases, and 10 bases separated the two germline ends. The CDR3 length is 14 residues. The CDR3 region has the DNA TGTGCCAGCAGTTACGAACGAAGGGATTCACCCCTCCACTTT. Translation gives CASSYERRDSPLHF.

Only a few counts were recorded for this clone. Compared with germline, one end of the junction differs, possibly owing to a read error. The chain employs TRBV6-8 and TRBJ2-7; TRBD2 matches at 8 bases. Germline CDR1 reads MNHGY; CDR2 reads SAAAGT. The CDR3 extends over 15 amino acids. In DNA form, the CDR3 reads TGTGCCATCAGTCCTCAACTAGCGGAAGACTACGAGCAGTACTTC. Translation gives CAISPQLAEDYEQYF.

The chain has TRBV6-8 and TRBJ2-3, with TRBD1 identical over 7 bases. Germline V gives CDR1 MNHGY, CDR2 SAAAGT. V was clipped by 4 bases and J by 2 bases; unmatched bases: 3. This CDR3 region has 14 residues. The chain's CDR3 is CASSFRGSTDTQYF. In DNA form, the CDR3 reads TGTGCCAGCAGTTTCAGGGGGTCCACAGATACGCAGTATTTT.

By share of the sample, this clone is medium-sized. The chain recombines TRBV11-3 with TRBJ1-2; 8 bases match TRBD1. V shed 2 bases and J 4 bases; nucleotides not matched to a gene: 6. The germline gives CDR1 SGHNT, CDR2 YENEEA. The CDR3 has 15 amino acids. In nucleotides, the CDR3 is TGTGCCAGCAGCTTAAGTATTGACAGGGGCTATGGCTACACCTTC. Protein sequence: CASSLSIDRGYGYTF.

This clone was seen a single time. CDR3: CASSLVGYTEAFF. CDR3 coding DNA: TGTGCCAGCAGTTTGGTGGGGTACACTGAAGCTTTCTTT. The chain links TRBV28 to TRBJ1-1; D is unclear. CDR1 is MDHEN and CDR2 is SYDVKM in the germline V gene. The CDR3 length is 13 residues. Deletions cut 3 bases from V and 3 bases from J, with 8 bases between.

The chain links TRBV19 to TRBJ2-2, with D possibly TRBD2 on 5 matching bases. V lost 8 bases and J lost 1, with 14 bases in between. The germline V gene encodes CDR1 LNHDA and CDR2 SQIVND (reference sequence). CDR3 length: 15 amino acids. The CDR3 is CASGLRAGNTGELFF. In nucleotides, the CDR3 is TGTGCCAGTGGGCTGAGGGCGGGGAACACCGGGGAGCTGTTTTTT. Using reference TRBV19 and TRBJ2-2 for the parts outside the CDR3, the full variable domain is DGGITQSPKYLFRKEGQNVTLSCEQNLNHDAMYWYRQDPGQGLRLIYYSQIVNDFQKGDIAEGYSVSREKKESFPLTVTSAQKNPTAFYLCASGLRAGNTGELFFGEGSRLTVL.

The V call is TRBV11-3, the J call TRBJ2-1; D may be TRBD2 (6 bases). Trimming cost V 2 bases and J 7 bases, with 15 bases left between them. Germline V gene lookup returns CDR1 SGHNT and CDR2 YENEEA. CDR3 length: 15 residues. CDR3 loop: CASSLKGRGNNEQFF. CDR3 bases: TGTGCCAGCAGCTTAAAGGGACGGGGGAATAATGAGCAGTTCTTC.

This rearrangement joins TRBV6-8 to TRBJ1-1; D is unresolved. Germline loops: CDR1 MNHGY, CDR2 SAAAGT. V was cut by 6 bases and J by 5 bases, with 16 bases left in between. This CDR3 has 14 amino acids. CDR3: CASSPEFGWTEAFF. The CDR3 region has the DNA TGTGCCAGCAGCCCTGAGTTTGGGTGGACTGAAGCTTTCTTT.

This chain uses TRBV11-3 with TRBJ2-7, with TRBD1 matching over 8 bases. The CDR3 contains 15 residues. Per the germline V gene, CDR1 is SGHNT and CDR2 is YENEEA. V lost 5 bases to trimming and J lost 6 bases; unmatched junction nucleotides: 12. Written as DNA, the CDR3 is TGTGCCAGCAGCCGTTCGAGTCAGGGGGCATTCGAGCAGTACGTC. Protein sequence: CASSRSSQGAFEQYV.

The chain combines TRBV14 with TRBJ1-2; D gene uncertain. The CDR3 extends over 12 amino acids. Trimming took 2 bases from V and 5 from J, leaving 6 bases between them. Per germline, CDR1 SGHDN and CDR2 FVKESK. In nucleotides, the CDR3 is TGTGCCAGCAGCCAAACCCAATATGGCTACACCTTC. Its protein is CASSQTQYGYTF.

This sequence joins TRBV6-8 and TRBJ2-7, with D possibly TRBD1 on 6 matching bases. The CDR3 is made up of 15 amino acids. Trimming removed 6 bases at V and 0 bases at J, with 15 bases between. Germline loops: CDR1 MNHGY, CDR2 SAAAGT. CDR3 loop: CASRDRQVSSYEQYF. CDR3 nucleotide sequence: TGTGCCAGCAGAGATCGACAGGTCAGCTCCTACGAGCAGTACTTC.

The chain carries TRBV28 and TRBJ2-1, with 10 positions matching TRBD2. Germline CDR1 and CDR2: MDHEN and SYDVKM. J gave up 4 bases and V 6 bases, and 6 bases lay outside the gene matches. This CDR3 is 15 amino acids long. The CDR3 DNA reads as TGTGCCAGCAGCCGAAGCGGGGGGGCGTACAATGAGCAGTTCTTC. It codes for CASSRSGGAYNEQFF.

V and J are TRBV25-1 and TRBJ2-6, with D unclear. The germline V gene encodes CDR1 MGHDK and CDR2 SYGVNS. Trimming cost V 1 base and J 4 bases, with 8 bases left between them. This CDR3 contains 15 residues. The CDR3 nucleotides are TGTGCCAGCAGTGAATCAATCCTCGGGGCCAACGTCCTGACTTTC. Translating gives CASSESILGANVLTF.

The chain employs TRBV11-3 and TRBJ1-6; no clear D gene. Germline lookup yields CDR1 SGHNT and CDR2 YENEEA. Between the trimmed V and J ends, which lost 5 bases and 5 bases, there was a span of 10 bases. The CDR3 consists of 14 residues. CDR3 sequence: CASSPGGNNSPLHF. CDR3 in DNA: TGTGCCAGCAGCCCCGGAGGGAATAATTCACCCCTCCACTTT.

In this sample, this clone turned up a few times. The V and J genes are TRBV11-3 and TRBJ1-2; a possible D gene is TRBD1 (5 bases). The V gene lost 3 bases and the J gene lost 8 bases, with 19 bases spanning the gap. Per the germline V gene, CDR1 is SGHNT and CDR2 is YENEEA. This CDR3 region has 15 residues. In nucleotides, the CDR3 is TGTGCCAGCAGCTTCAACGGGGACTCCCAAATAGGCTACACCTTC. This codes for CASSFNGDSQIGYTF. The full variable domain, in which reference TRBV11-3 and TRBJ1-2 provide the parts outside the CDR3, is EAGVVQSPRYKIIEKKQPVAFWCNPISGHNTLYWYLQNLGQGPELLIRYENEEAVDDSQLPKDRFSAERLKGVDSTLKIQPAELGDSAVYLCASSFNGDSQIGYTFGSGTRLTVV.

This chain connects TRBV10-3 to TRBJ1-1, with D possibly matching TRBD1 (5 bases). Germline V gene lookup returns CDR1 ENHRY and CDR2 SYGVKD. V shed 3 bases and J shed 6 bases, with 8 bases lying between them. The CDR3 is made up of 12 amino acids. The CDR3 region has the DNA TGTGCCATCAGTGACAGGGTCCCTGAAGCTTTCTTT. It specifies CAISDRVPEAFF.

There are a few counts of this clone. The gene calls are TRBV2 and TRBJ2-5; 7 bases are a match to TRBD2. Germline V gene data show CDR1 as SNHLY and CDR2 as FYNNEI. The J segment lost 7 bases and the V segment lost 5 bases, leaving 7 bases of the junction unmatched. The CDR3 is 13 residues long. Here the CDR3 DNA reads TGTGCCAGCAGTCTTTCTAGGGAGGGGACCCAGTACTTC. Its translation: CASSLSREGTQYF.

The chain couples TRBV19 to TRBJ2-2, with 7 bases fitting TRBD1. Germline trimming cut 8 bases from V and 1 base from J; bases unmatched to any gene: 4. This CDR3 region has 14 residues. Germline V gene data show CDR1 as LNHDA and CDR2 as SQIVND (reference sequence). The CDR3 protein is CASHRGENTGELFF. The CDR3 coding sequence is TGTGCCAGTCACAGGGGTGAGAACACCGGGGAGCTGTTTTTT. Full variable domain (outside the CDR3, taken from reference TRBV19 and TRBJ2-2): DGGITQSPKYLFRKEGQNVTLSCEQNLNHDAMYWYRQDPGQGLRLIYYSQIVNDFQKGDIAEGYSVSREKKESFPLTVTSAQKNPTAFYLCASHRGENTGELFFGEGSRLTVL.

In its sample, this clone was seen a few times. This rearrangement joins TRBV11-3 to TRBJ1-2; TRBD1 aligns across 8 bases. J was trimmed by 5 bases and V by 5 bases; bases with no gene match: 10. CDR1 is SGHNT and CDR2 is YENEEA in the germline V gene. This CDR3 spans 15 amino acids. CDR3: CASSRNQGAGYGYTF. DNA for the CDR3: TGTGCCAGCAGCCGCAACCAGGGGGCAGGGTATGGCTACACCTTC.

V and J are TRBV18 and TRBJ2-3; D ambiguous. V was trimmed by 3 bases and J by 4 bases, leaving 5 bases between them. From germline, CDR1 is KGHSH and CDR2 LQKENI. This CDR3 is built from 12 residues. The CDR3 coding sequence is TGTGCCAGCTCACCGGGTGCAGATACGCAGTATTTT. Translating it yields CASSPGADTQYF.

V gene TRBV28 combines with J gene TRBJ1-6; no clear D gene. This CDR3 has 14 residues. The ends were cut back, 6 bases at V and 6 bases at J, with 12 bases in the middle. In germline, CDR1 is MDHEN, CDR2 SYDVKM. The CDR3 region is CASSLDGRNSPLHF. In DNA form, the CDR3 reads TGTGCCAGCAGCCTAGACGGACGTAATTCACCCCTCCACTTT.

This clone was detected a few times. The chain joins TRBV11-3 to TRBJ1-5; 7 bases are a match to TRBD1. This CDR3 comprises 15 residues. V was pared by 2 bases and J by 3 bases, with 4 bases of the junction left unmatched. Germline CDR1 and CDR2: SGHNT and YENEEA. CDR3 sequence: CASSLQGQANQPQHF. CDR3 coding DNA: TGTGCCAGCAGCTTACAAGGACAGGCCAATCAGCCCCAGCATTTT.

This chain joins TRBV19 and TRBJ1-3; D uncertain. CDR1 LNHDA and CDR2 SQIVND come from the germline V gene (reference sequence). The length of the CDR3 is 13 residues. V was trimmed by 7 bases and J by 4 bases, leaving 11 bases between them. The CDR3: CASMGTGGNTIYF. Written as DNA, the CDR3 is TGTGCCAGTATGGGCACTGGGGGAAACACCATATATTTT.

This clone appeared a few times. The chain has TRBV6-8 and TRBJ1-6; no clear D gene. CDR3 length: 13 amino acids. Germline V CDR1 and CDR2: MNHGY, SAAAGT. V was shortened by 10 bases and J by 9 bases, with 16 bases between the two germline ends. The CDR3 nucleotides are TGTGCCATCAGCGGAAGTTTAGGTTCACCCCTCCACTTT. Amino acid sequence: CAISGSLGSPLHF.

This clone has a handful of counts. The chain joins TRBV14 to TRBJ1-2; D call uncertain. CDR3 length: 17 amino acids. V lost 4 bases, J lost 0 bases, and 18 bases lay in between. CDR1 and CDR2 from the germline V gene are SGHDN and FVKESK. CDR3 amino acids: CASSPTATTIANYGYTF. The CDR3 DNA reads TGTGCCAGCAGCCCCACGGCAACTACTATCGCTAACTATGGCTACACCTTC. The entire variable domain, with the rest obtained from reference TRBV14 and TRBJ1-2, is as follows: EAGVTQFPSHSVIEKGQTVTLRCDPISGHDNLYWYRRVMGKEIKFLLHFVKESKQDESGMPNNRFLAERTGGTYSTLKVQPAELEDSGVYFCASSPTATTIANYGYTFGSGTRLTVV.

The chain combines TRBV19 with TRBJ2-4, with 7 positions matching TRBD1. Germline CDR1 is LNHDA and CDR2 is SQIVND (reference sequence). The CDR3 totals 14 residues. V shed 3 bases, J shed 9 bases, and the junction held 8 bases outside the gene matches. The CDR3 DNA sequence: TGTGCCAGTAGTATCGACAGGGCCGAAGGCATTCAGTACTTC. Protein: CASSIDRAEGIQYF.

In this sample, this clone turned up a few times. The V and J genes are TRBV7-6 and TRBJ1-4; 8 bases are shared with TRBD1. Germline CDR1 SGHVS, CDR2 FNYEAQ. This CDR3 contains 15 residues. Germline trimming cut 4 bases from V and 4 bases from J; bases unmatched to any gene: 5. CDR3 nucleotides: TGTGCCAGCAGCTCCGGACAGGGATTTAATGAAAAACTGTTTTTT. Encoded protein: CASSSGQGFNEKLFF.